This T cell receptor (beta chain) appears in the sequencing data of a study of CD8 T cells in ankylosing spondylitis. Molecular-barcoded quantitative 5'-RACE produced these TCR beta libraries. TCRdb recomputed calls from the 5' RACE reads with MiXCR, one row per CDR3 protein. The repertoire holds under 250,000 distinct CDR3 sequences, about 7% seen once, with around 14% in the top ten. Overall study results and limits: Researchers reportedly found disease-linked clones significantly enriched in matched ankylosing spondylitis synovial fluid. One TCR beta motif, made up of under ten highly homologous variants, appeared characteristic of ankylosing spondylitis blood.

This clonotype showed up many times. Its antigen is unidentified. Sequenced sample: blood, either unsorted or a sorted T cell fraction (not recorded which). The sequence was collected from a male donor with ankylosing spondylitis.

CDR3 in amino acids: CASLGDGADTQYF. The CDR3 DNA follows: TGTGCCAGCCTTGGGGACGGTGCGGATACGCAGTATTTT. This chain connects TRBV3-1 to TRBJ2-3; the D call may be TRBD1 or TRBD2 (5 bases each). This CDR3 has 13 residues. Germline CDR1 reads LGHDT; CDR2 reads YNNKEL (reference sequence). With 8 bases removed from V and 6 bases from J, the gap between germline ends came to 15 bases.